Following are 12 T cell receptor beta chains from one sample sequenced in a study of cytomegalovirus exposure and HLA in healthy donors (dated by TCRdb to between 2016 and 2019). Library preparation used the immunoSEQ multiplex PCR assay. The multiplex PCR relied on a mix of 60 forward primers for TCR Vbeta segments and 13 reverse primers for TCR Jbeta segments. What TCRdb holds here is the immuneACCESS table cut down to in-frame rearrangements. Part of the clones is not present; checked against another copy, under half of the missing clones reflect an unresolved V gene, and the others are unexplained. The sample records 150,000 or so clones, just under 75% of which are singletons. 1.5% to 2% of the sample lies in the top ten. Material: PBMCs. The receptors originated from a woman aged 18-29 years in good health and CMV-seronegative.

This clone showed up just once. V gene TRBV7-2 combines with J gene TRBJ2-2; 8 nucleotides line up with TRBD2. CDR1 and CDR2 (germline): SGHTA, FQGNSA. V gave up 5 bases and J gave up 5 bases; unmatched junction bases: 10. The CDR3 is 16 residues long. The CDR3 region is CASSLRIAGITGELFF. For the CDR3, the DNA is TGTGCCAGCAGCCTTCGGATAGCGGGAATAACCGGGGAGCTGTTTTTT.

The chain uses TRBV7-6 and TRBJ2-5; TRBD2 agrees at 8 bases. The CDR3 length is 15 residues. V was pared by 8 bases and J by 5 bases, with 13 bases of the junction left unmatched. The germline V gene encodes CDR1 SGHVS and CDR2 FNYEAQ. CDR3 loop: CASGSSSGAGETQYF. The CDR3 nucleotides are TGTGCCAGCGGCTCAAGTAGCGGGGCGGGGGAGACCCAGTACTTC.

This clone has just one count. The V and J genes are TRBV6-6 and TRBJ1-2; D possibly corresponds to TRBD1 (6 bases). Germline V lookup: CDR1 MNHNY, CDR2 SVGAGI (reference sequence). Trimming shortened V by 5 bases and J by 4 bases, and 14 bases separated the two germline ends. The CDR3 runs to 14 residues. CDR3 DNA: TGTGCCAGCAGTACGCGACAGGTCGGCTATGGCTACACCTTC. Protein sequence: CASSTRQVGYGYTF.

V usage is TRBV10-3 and J usage is TRBJ1-2; 7 bases are shared with TRBD1. Losses at the gene ends were 3 bases for V and 7 bases for J; bases not matched to a gene: 5. The CDR3 covers 13 residues. CDR1 is ENHRY and CDR2 is SYGVKD in the germline V gene. The CDR3 nucleotides are TGTGCCATCAGTGACCCAGGGGGTGTTGGCTACACCTTC. This encodes CAISDPGGVGYTF.

This chain connects TRBV10-1 to TRBJ2-1, with 12 nucleotides matching TRBD2. Trimming removed 5 bases from V and 9 bases from J; junction bases left unmatched: 2. Germline lookup yields CDR1 WNHNN and CDR2 SYGVQD (reference sequence). The CDR3 contains 13 residues. CDR3 residues: CASSKLAGGEQFF. The CDR3 coding sequence is TGCGCCAGCAGTAAACTAGCGGGGGGTGAGCAGTTCTTC.

The J gene is TRBJ1-2, the V gene TRBV19, with unresolved D. The germline V and J ends were trimmed by 0 bases and 5 bases, with 7 bases remaining between them. The CDR3 loop spans 13 amino acids. Germline V gene data show CDR1 as LNHDA and CDR2 as SQIVND (reference sequence). CDR3 coding DNA: TGTGCCAGTAGTATAGAGGGAGCTTATGGCTACACCTTC. This sequence encodes CASSIEGAYGYTF.

Details on this clone: This same CDR3 is encoded by further DNA sequences in the sample. V usage is TRBV5-1 and J usage is TRBJ2-3; D is unresolved. V was clipped by 0 bases and J by 2 bases, with 7 bases between them. This CDR3 spans 14 amino acids. CDR1 is SGHRS and CDR2 is YFSETQ in the germline V gene. The DNA for the CDR3 is TGCGCCAGCAGCTTGGGACTCGCCACAGATACGCAGTATTTT. Amino acids: CASSLGLATDTQYF.

This clone is medium-sized by share. The rearrangement uses TRBV5-1 and TRBJ1-1, with 7 bases aligning to TRBD1. V lost 4 bases, J lost 5 bases, and 8 bases stayed unmatched. There are 14 residues in the CDR3. Germline values: CDR1 SGHRS, CDR2 YFSETQ. The CDR3 DNA reads TGCGCCAGCAGCATCTACAGGGGTAGAACTGAAGCTTTCTTT. Its translation: CASSIYRGRTEAFF.

The rearrangement links TRBV19 to TRBJ2-1; 8 bases align to TRBD2. Germline trimming cut 3 bases from V and 2 bases from J; bases unmatched to any gene: 6. The length of the CDR3 is 16 residues. Germline values: CDR1 LNHDA, CDR2 SQIVND (reference sequence). In nucleotides, the CDR3 is TGTGCCAGTAGTATCGTCGCGGGAGGCCCCTACAATGAGCAGTTCTTC. Translation gives CASSIVAGGPYNEQFF.

DNA of the CDR3: TGTGCCAGCAGCGCCGGGACAGGGAATTACGAGCAGTACTTC. This codes for CASSAGTGNYEQYF. The rearrangement uses TRBV9 and TRBJ2-5, with 9 bases identical to TRBD1. The last part of the DNA fits TRBJ2-7 better; the J call may be wrong. Germline V gives CDR1 SGDLS, CDR2 YYNGEE. The CDR3 is 14 amino acids.

The gene calls are TRBV7-8 and TRBJ1-1, with 10 bases matching TRBD1. Looked up from germline, CDR1 is SGHVS and CDR2 is FQNEAQ. The CDR3 runs to 16 residues. V lost 5 bases to trimming and J lost 4 bases; unmatched junction nucleotides: 10. The CDR3 bases are TGTGCCAGCAGCAAGTGGGGTGGGACAGGGGTCACTGAAGCTTTCTTT. It specifies CASSKWGGTGVTEAFF. The variable domain in full, with the rest retrieved from reference TRBV7-8 and TRBJ1-1, is GAGVSQSPRYKVAKRGQDVALRCDPISGHVSLFWYQQALGQGPEFLTYFQNEAQLDKSGLPSDRFFAERPEGSVSTLKIQRTQQEDSAVYLCASSKWGGTGVTEAFFGQGTRLTVV.

The chain uses TRBV6-5 and TRBJ1-1; a weak D match, TRBD1 (5 bases). The V gene's germline CDR1 is MNHEY and CDR2 SVGAGI. The V gene lost 2 bases and the J gene lost 10 bases, with 8 bases spanning the gap. CDR3 length: 11 amino acids. The CDR3 coding sequence is TGTGCCAGCAGTTACGCAGGGCTAGCTTTCTTT. It translates to CASSYAGLAFF.